Listed below are T cell receptor beta chains from one sample, sequenced in a study of vaccination effects on CD4 cells after COVID-19. Some clones are missing from TCRdb's copy, which holds only in-frame ones; the method was immunoSEQ multiplex PCR. The repertoire holds about 16,000 clones, roughly 70% seen once, with roughly 9.3% in the top ten. Their cognate antigens are unknown. The sample here was CD4+ T cells from PBMCs cultured with SARS-CoV-2 spike peptides, taken after COVID-19 vaccination. These receptors were taken from a human donor who received a COVID-19 vaccine. Both conserved end residues are part of each CDR3. Each record gives: V gene, D gene, clone size, J gene, CDR3 DNA, CDR3 protein. D genes are given only for firm matches. Clone size, where shown, is once, few, many, or a class for clones that have expanded.

v_call: TRBV29-1
d_call: TRBD1
clone_size: .
j_call: TRBJ1-6
cdr3_nt: TGCAGCGTACGGACAGGGACCGATTCACCCCTCCACTTT
cdr3_aa: CSVRTGTDSPLHF

v_call: TRBV5-1
d_call: .
clone_size: .
j_call: TRBJ1-3
cdr3_nt: TGCGCCAGCAGCCAGGACAGATCTGGAAACACCATATATTTT
cdr3_aa: CASSQDRSGNTIYF

v_call: TRBV30
d_call: TRBD2
clone_size: few
j_call: TRBJ2-5
cdr3_nt: TGTGCCTGGATCGAGGCTAGCGGGGGAGCGGTACAAGAGACCCAGTACTTC
cdr3_aa: CAWIEASGGAVQETQYF

v_call: TRBV7-6
d_call: .
clone_size: .
j_call: TRBJ1-2
cdr3_nt: TGTGCCAGCAGCTTAGACACAGGCGCCTATGGCTACACCTTC
cdr3_aa: CASSLDTGAYGYTF

v_call: TRBV6-6
d_call: TRBD1
clone_size: medium-sized
j_call: TRBJ2-5
cdr3_nt: TGTGCCAGTCGACGGGGACAGGGATATCTACGGGAGACCCAGTACTTC
cdr3_aa: CASRRGQGYLRETQYF

v_call: TRBV25-1
d_call: .
clone_size: .
j_call: TRBJ2-5
cdr3_nt: TGTGCCAGCAGTGCCTCCTGGGGCAGCCAAGAGACCCAGTACTTC
cdr3_aa: CASSASWGSQETQYF

v_call: TRBV6-6
d_call: .
clone_size: .
j_call: TRBJ2-3
cdr3_nt: TGTGCCAGCACGCACGGAGATACGCAGTATTTT
cdr3_aa: CASTHGDTQYF

v_call: TRBV2
d_call: .
clone_size: medium-sized
j_call: TRBJ1-6
cdr3_nt: TGTGCCAGCACCCCTGCGACGGTGCGTTCACCCCTCCACTTT
cdr3_aa: CASTPATVRSPLHF

v_call: TRBV6-5
d_call: .
clone_size: few
j_call: TRBJ1-3
cdr3_nt: TGTGCCAGCGCCACCCACTCTGGAAACACCATATATTTT
cdr3_aa: CASATHSGNTIYF

v_call: TRBV5-4
d_call: TRBD1
clone_size: few
j_call: TRBJ1-1
cdr3_nt: TGTGCCAGCAGCCTACAGGGGGCCTCGCATGAAGCTTTCTTT
cdr3_aa: CASSLQGASHEAFF

v_call: TRBV18
d_call: .
clone_size: .
j_call: TRBJ1-2
cdr3_nt: TGTGCCAGCTCACCACCGGCAGGGTTGTATGGCTACACCTTC
cdr3_aa: CASSPPAGLYGYTF

v_call: TRBV7-2
d_call: .
clone_size: .
j_call: TRBJ1-6
cdr3_nt: TGTGCCAGCAGCTTAGGGCAGCCTTCTAGTCCTCTCCACTTT
cdr3_aa: CASSLGQPSSPLHF

v_call: TRBV19
d_call: .
clone_size: .
j_call: TRBJ2-5
cdr3_nt: TGTGCCAGTAGTGGGAGAGAGACCCAGTACTTC
cdr3_aa: CASSGRETQYF

v_call: TRBV4-2
d_call: .
clone_size: .
j_call: TRBJ1-3
cdr3_nt: TGTGCCAGCAGCACACAGGTATCTGGAAACACCATATATTTT
cdr3_aa: CASSTQVSGNTIYF

v_call: TRBV7-2
d_call: .
clone_size: .
j_call: TRBJ1-6
cdr3_nt: TGTGCCAGCAAACAGACCTCCTATAATTCACCCCTCCACTTT
cdr3_aa: CASKQTSYNSPLHF

v_call: TRBV18
d_call: .
clone_size: once
j_call: TRBJ2-7
cdr3_nt: TGTGCCAGCTCACGGGCGGCGGGCACCTACGAGCAGTACTTC
cdr3_aa: CASSRAAGTYEQYF